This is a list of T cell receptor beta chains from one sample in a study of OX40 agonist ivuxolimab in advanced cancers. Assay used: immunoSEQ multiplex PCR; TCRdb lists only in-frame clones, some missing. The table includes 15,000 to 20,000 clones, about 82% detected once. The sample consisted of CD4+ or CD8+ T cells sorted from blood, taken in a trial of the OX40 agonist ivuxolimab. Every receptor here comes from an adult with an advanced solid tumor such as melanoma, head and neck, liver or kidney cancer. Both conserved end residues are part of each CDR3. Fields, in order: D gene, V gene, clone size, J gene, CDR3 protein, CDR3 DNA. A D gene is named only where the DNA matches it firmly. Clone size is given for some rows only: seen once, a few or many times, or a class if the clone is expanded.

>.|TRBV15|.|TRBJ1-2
CATRGTDGFRGYTF
TGTGCCACCAGGGGGACGGACGGCTTTCGGGGCTACACCTTC
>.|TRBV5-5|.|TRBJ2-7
CASSLVLVGQYDEQYF
TGTGCCAGCAGCTTAGTTCTTGTTGGACAGTACGACGAGCAGTACTTC
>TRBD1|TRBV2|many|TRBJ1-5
CASNPTGSNQPQHF
TGTGCCAGCAACCCGACAGGGAGCAATCAGCCCCAGCATTTT
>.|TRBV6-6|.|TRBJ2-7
CASSVLGAPYEQYF
TGTGCCAGCAGCGTTCTCGGGGCTCCCTACGAGCAGTACTTC
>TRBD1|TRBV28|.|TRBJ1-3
CASTRQGRNTIYF
TGTGCCAGCACAAGACAGGGACGGAACACCATATATTTT
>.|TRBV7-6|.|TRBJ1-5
CASSLSKGGQPQHF
TGTGCCAGCAGCTTATCGAAGGGGGGACAGCCCCAGCATTTT
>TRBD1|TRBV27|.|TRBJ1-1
CASSLWAGQVTEAFF
TGTGCCAGCAGTTTATGGGCGGGACAGGTCACTGAAGCTTTCTTT
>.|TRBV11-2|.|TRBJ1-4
CASSLGWGLNEKLFF
TGTGCCAGCAGCTTAGGGTGGGGTTTAAATGAAAAACTGTTTTTT
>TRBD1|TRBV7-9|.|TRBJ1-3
CASSSPGQGHRYSGNTIYF
TGTGCCAGCAGCTCGCCGGGACAGGGGCACCGCTACTCTGGAAACACCATATATTTT
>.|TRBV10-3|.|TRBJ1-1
CAISPTQGNTEAFF
TGTGCCATCAGTCCCACACAGGGGAACACTGAAGCTTTCTTT
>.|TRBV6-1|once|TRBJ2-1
CASTLGGQYNEQFF
TGTGCCAGCACCTTAGGTGGGCAGTACAATGAGCAGTTCTTC
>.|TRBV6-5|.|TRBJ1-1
CASRPGFNKGTEAFF
TGTGCCAGCCGTCCGGGTTTCAATAAGGGCACTGAAGCTTTCTTT
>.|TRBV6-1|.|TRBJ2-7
CASSALEDSSYEQYF
TGTGCCAGCAGTGCCCTAGAAGACAGTTCCTACGAGCAGTACTTC
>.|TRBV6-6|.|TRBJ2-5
CASSLGIEETQYF
TGTGCCAGCTCCCTTGGTATCGAAGAGACCCAGTACTTC
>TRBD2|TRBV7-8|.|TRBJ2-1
CASSSGTSTYNEQFF
TGTGCCAGCAGCTCCGGGACTAGCACCTACAATGAGCAGTTCTTC
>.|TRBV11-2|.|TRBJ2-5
CASSSEETQYF
TGTGCCAGCAGCTCAGAAGAGACCCAGTACTTC
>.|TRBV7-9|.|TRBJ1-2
CASTLSGRGDYGYTF
TGTGCCAGCACCCTTTCCGGCCGGGGGGACTATGGCTACACCTTC
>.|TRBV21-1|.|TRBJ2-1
CASLSPGLAGANEQFF
TGTGCCAGCTTAAGCCCGGGACTAGCGGGGGCGAATGAGCAGTTCTTC
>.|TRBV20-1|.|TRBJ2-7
CSAISGEQYF
TGCAGTGCTATCAGCGGCGAGCAGTACTTC
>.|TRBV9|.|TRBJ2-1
CASSPEYNEQFF
TGTGCCAGCAGCCCTGAATACAATGAGCAGTTCTTC
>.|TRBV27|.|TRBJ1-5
CASRLGGFSNQPQHF
TGTGCCAGCCGATTAGGAGGGTTTAGCAATCAGCCCCAGCATTTT
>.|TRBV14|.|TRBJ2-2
CASSQPYLGAGELFF
TGTGCCAGCAGCCAACCGTACTTGGGAGCCGGGGAGCTGTTTTTT
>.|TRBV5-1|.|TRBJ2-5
CASSLDRASQETQYF
TGCGCCAGCAGCCTCGACAGAGCGTCCCAAGAGACCCAGTACTTC
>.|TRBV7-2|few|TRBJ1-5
CASSLAQGWVQPQHF
TGTGCCAGCAGCTTAGCCCAGGGGTGGGTTCAGCCCCAGCATTTT
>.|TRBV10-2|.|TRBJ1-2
CASSMDGFNYGYTF
TGCGCCAGCAGTATGGACGGATTTAACTATGGCTACACCTTC
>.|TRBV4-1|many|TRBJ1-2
CASSQVGQVDNYGYTF
TGCGCCAGCAGCCAAGTGGGCCAGGTCGATAACTATGGCTACACCTTC
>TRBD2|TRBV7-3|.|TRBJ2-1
CASSLEGLVGGLDEQFF
TGTGCCAGCAGCTTAGAGGGACTAGTAGGGGGATTGGATGAGCAGTTCTTC
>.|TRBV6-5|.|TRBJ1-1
CASTTGTEAFF
TGTGCCAGCACGACGGGGACTGAAGCTTTCTTT
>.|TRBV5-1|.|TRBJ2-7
CASSLEPGDQYF
TGCGCCAGCAGCTTGGAACCAGGGGACCAGTACTTC
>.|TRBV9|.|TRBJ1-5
CASSPSGTQPQHF
TGTGCCAGCAGCCCGTCAGGGACCCAGCCCCAGCATTTT
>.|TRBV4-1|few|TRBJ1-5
CASSQDRGKPQHF
TGCGCCAGCAGCCAAGATAGAGGGAAGCCCCAGCATTTT
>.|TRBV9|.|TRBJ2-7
CASSVDGAGEQYF
TGTGCCAGCAGCGTAGACGGGGCAGGCGAGCAGTACTTC
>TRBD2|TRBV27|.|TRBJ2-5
CASSSPLAGKETQYF
TGTGCCAGCAGTTCCCCACTAGCGGGGAAAGAGACCCAGTACTTC
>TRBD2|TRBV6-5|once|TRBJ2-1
CASSYSTSAHNEQFF
TGTGCCAGCAGTTACTCCACTAGCGCCCACAATGAGCAGTTCTTC
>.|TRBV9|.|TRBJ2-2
CASSVGDATGELFF
TGTGCCAGCAGCGTAGGGGACGCTACCGGGGAGCTGTTTTTT
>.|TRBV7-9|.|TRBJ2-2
CASTPESITGELFF
TGTGCCAGCACCCCGGAGTCTATCACCGGGGAGCTGTTTTTT
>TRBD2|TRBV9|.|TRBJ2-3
CASSVLTSGGASTDTQYF
TGTGCCAGCAGCGTCTTAACTAGCGGGGGGGCGAGCACAGATACGCAGTATTTT
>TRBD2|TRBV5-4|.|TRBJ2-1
CASSRLAGSSYNEQFF
TGTGCCAGCAGCCGTCTAGCGGGGAGCTCCTACAATGAGCAGTTCTTC
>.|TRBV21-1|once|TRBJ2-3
CASSTKRTSGGAGTDTQYF
TGTGCCAGCAGCACAAAAAGGACTAGCGGGGGGGCCGGCACAGATACGCAGTATTTT
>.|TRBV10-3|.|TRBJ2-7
CAISESMAASSYEQYF
TGTGCCATCAGTGAGTCGATGGCGGCCAGCTCCTACGAGCAGTACTTC
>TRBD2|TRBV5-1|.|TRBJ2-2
CASSLSGLAGAGNTGELFF
TGCGCCAGCAGCTTGTCTGGACTAGCGGGGGCCGGAAACACCGGGGAGCTGTTTTTT
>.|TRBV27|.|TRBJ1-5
CASLPGGANSNQPQHF
TGTGCCAGCCTCCCGGGGGGAGCGAATAGCAATCAGCCCCAGCATTTT